These 21 T cell receptor beta chains were sequenced from one sample in a study of blood T cells in healthy people across ages (dated by TCRdb to about 2015). Libraries were made using 5' RACE. These reads were obtained on an Illumina HiSeq 2500. A second PCR of roughly 6 to 11 cycles was run with a J-beta primer mix and a sample-barcoded 5' primer. In-frame beta chains were kept once TCRdb had trimmed the public reads at Q25 with fastp and called clones with MiXCR. Each CDR3 protein gets just one entry, which takes the most common genes and DNA from the rows behind it. This sample comprises approximately 850,000 distinct CDR3 sequences, 58% of them detected only once. Clones ranked in the top ten supply 20% to 25% of the sample. Material: blood. Receptor source: a man aged 25 to 40 in good health.

This chain connects TRBV20-1 to TRBJ1-5; D call uncertain. The CDR3 consists of 12 residues. Germline CDR1 and CDR2: DFQATT and SNEGSKA (reference sequence). V was cut by 0 bases and J by 4 bases, with 4 bases left in between. CDR3 amino acids: CSARDQNQPQHF. The CDR3 region has the DNA TGCAGTGCTAGAGATCAAAATCAGCCCCAGCATTTT.

The J gene is TRBJ2-3, the V gene TRBV10-3, with D possibly TRBD2 on 5 matching bases. Germline V gene sequence: CDR1 ENHRY, CDR2 SYGVKD. This CDR3 spans 15 amino acids. V was pared by 2 bases and J by 5 bases, with 14 bases between. The CDR3: CAISEGRSGRDTQYF. CDR3 nucleotides: TGTGCCATCAGTGAGGGGCGGAGCGGAAGAGATACGCAGTATTTT.

This clonotype was observed a single time. The V gene is TRBV5-4, the J gene TRBJ1-1; 9 nucleotides match TRBD1. CDR1 SGHNT and CDR2 YYREEE come from the germline V gene (reference sequence). The CDR3 spans 15 residues. V dropped 0 bases and J dropped 7; count of bases not matched to a gene: 7. The chain's CDR3 is CASSLDHRGHIEAFF. In nucleotides, the CDR3 is TGTGCCAGCAGCTTGGACCACAGGGGGCATATTGAAGCTTTCTTT.

The V call is TRBV7-9, the J call TRBJ2-4; D possibly matches TRBD1 or TRBD2 (6 bases each). The germline V gene encodes CDR1 SEHNR and CDR2 FQNEAQ (reference sequence). CDR3 length: 12 amino acids. V lost 8 bases and J lost 8, with 13 bases in between. CDR3: CASEGGGDIQYF. The CDR3 nucleotides read TGTGCCAGCGAAGGGGGAGGTGACATTCAGTACTTC.

V usage is TRBV12-3 or TRBV12-4 and J usage is TRBJ2-6; D not certain. The CDR3 consists of 13 residues. The V end was cut by 7 bases, the J end by 4 bases, with 8 bases between. This chain's CDR3 is CASTLLGANVLTF. The CDR3 nucleotides read TGTGCCAGCACCCTTTTGGGGGCCAACGTCCTGACTTTC.

This chain links TRBV20-1 with TRBJ2-5; D is undetermined. In germline, CDR1 is DFQATT, CDR2 SNEGSKA (reference sequence). The CDR3 contains 12 residues. V lost 4 bases to trimming and J lost 4 bases, with 10 bases between them. The CDR3 nucleotides read TGCAGTGCTAACCAAGGTGGAGAGACCCAGTACTTC. This gives the protein CSANQGGETQYF.

This clonotype appeared once. Compared with germline, one end of the junction differs, possibly owing to a read error. The chain employs TRBV4-2 and TRBJ2-5; 10 nucleotides align to TRBD2. CDR1 and CDR2 from the germline V gene are LGHNA and YNFKEQ. The CDR3 has 15 residues. For the CDR3, the DNA is TGTACCAGCAGTCAAGAGCGGGGGGGCCAAGAGACCCAGTACTTC. Its protein is CTSSQERGGQETQYF.

There are many counts of this clonotype. V and J are TRBV7-2 and TRBJ2-7, with D possibly TRBD2 on 7 matching bases. Between the trimmed V and J ends, which lost 0 bases and 5 bases, there was a span of 11 bases. This CDR3 region has 14 residues. CDR1 and CDR2 (germline): SGHTA, FQGNSA. The CDR3 here is CASSLAGGRNEQYF. The CDR3, as DNA: TGTGCCAGCAGCTTAGCGGGGGGGCGGAACGAGCAGTACTTC.

The V call is TRBV15, the J call TRBJ1-2, with a possible D match to TRBD1 (5 bases). The V gene's germline CDR1 is LNHNV and CDR2 YYDKDF (reference sequence). The V and J ends lost 1 base and 5 bases respectively, with 14 bases between them. The CDR3 is made up of 15 amino acids. CDR3 in DNA: TGTGCCACCAGCAGAGCTGGAGGGACCCCATATGGCTACACCTTC. Protein: CATSRAGGTPYGYTF.

The V call is TRBV19, the J call TRBJ2-7; 10 bases match TRBD2. The J call may be faulty, since TRBJ2-5 better matches the DNA end. The length of the CDR3 is 13 residues. Germline assignment: CDR1 LNHDA and CDR2 SQIVND (reference sequence). CDR3 loop: CASRLAGLETQYF. The CDR3 DNA reads as TGTGCCAGTAGACTAGCGGGGTTGGAGACCCAGTACTTC.

In this sample, this clonotype turned up once. The chain recombines TRBV6-2 or TRBV6-3 with TRBJ1-4; D is undetermined. The V gene's germline CDR1 is MNHEY and CDR2 SVGEGT. Trimming took 5 bases from V and 0 from J, leaving 10 bases between them. This CDR3 has 15 residues. CDR3 nucleotide sequence: TGTGCCAGCAGTCAAACGGATGCAACTAATGAAAAACTGTTTTTT. Its protein product is CASSQTDATNEKLFF.

This sequence joins TRBV11-1 and TRBJ2-4, with 7 bases that match TRBD1. There are 13 residues in the CDR3. Germline values: CDR1 SGHAT, CDR2 FQDESV (reference sequence). The J segment lost 6 bases and the V segment lost 6 bases, leaving 5 bases of the junction unmatched. In DNA, the CDR3 is TGTGCCAGCAGGGTAGGGACAGCAAACATTCAGTACTTC. This codes for CASRVGTANIQYF. The variable domain in full, completed from reference TRBV11-1 and TRBJ2-4, reads EAEVAQSPRYKITEKSQAVAFWCDPISGHATLYWYRQILGQGPELLVQFQDESVVDDSQLPKDRFSAERLKGVDSTLKIQPAELGDSAMYLCASRVGTANIQYFGAGTRLSVL.

V usage is TRBV6-5 and J usage is TRBJ2-1; TRBD2 matches 8 bases. The CDR3 sequence is 15 residues long. Germline V gene sequence: CDR1 MNHEY, CDR2 SVGAGI. The ends lost 5 bases at V and 4 bases at J; junction bases unmatched: 7. CDR3 nucleotides: TGTGCCAGCAGTGATAGTGGCGGGGGGTACAATGAGCAGTTCTTC. Translation gives CASSDSGGGYNEQFF.

The chain combines TRBV6-4 with TRBJ2-5; 9 bases are a match to TRBD2. The J call is uncertain, as TRBJ2-7 better fits the DNA end. The CDR3 loop spans 15 amino acids. From germline, CDR1 is MRHNA and CDR2 SNTAGT. The CDR3 is CASSESGGFEGEQYF. The CDR3 DNA sequence: TGTGCCAGCAGTGAGAGCGGGGGGTTTGAAGGCGAGCAGTACTTC.

This clonotype was seen only a few times. The chain joins TRBV12-5 to TRBJ1-1, with D uncertain. CDR3 length: 11 amino acids. Germline CDR1 reads LGHNT; CDR2 reads FRNRAP. Trimming removed 7 bases at V and 1 base at J, with 4 bases between. The CDR3 coding sequence is TGTGCTAGTGTTGGGAACACTGAAGCTTTCTTT. Amino acid sequence: CASVGNTEAFF.

This sequence joins TRBV10-3 and TRBJ2-5, with TRBD2 matching 8 bases. This CDR3 spans 15 amino acids. J gave up 5 bases and V 4 bases, and 9 bases lay outside the gene matches. The germline V gene has CDR1 ENHRY and CDR2 SYGVKD. The CDR3 nucleotides are TGTGCCATCAGTGGTCCGCAGCGGGGGTGGGAGACCCAGTACTTC. Residues: CAISGPQRGWETQYF.

This chain uses TRBV10-3 with TRBJ1-5; D gene unclear. Trimming removed 4 bases at V and 1 base at J, with 5 bases between. Germline V gene sequence: CDR1 ENHRY, CDR2 SYGVKD. CDR3 length: 13 amino acids. DNA for the CDR3: TGTGCCATCAGTGGCGGCAGCAATCAGCCCCAGCATTTT. This encodes CAISGGSNQPQHF.

V is TRBV28 and J is TRBJ1-2; D not certain. The length of the CDR3 is 13 residues. V gave up 7 bases and J gave up 3 bases, with 12 bases separating them. Germline V lookup: CDR1 MDHEN, CDR2 SYDVKM. The CDR3 coding sequence is TGTGCCAGCAAGCCCTCGCCGGACTATGGCTACACCTTC. Protein sequence: CASKPSPDYGYTF.

The rearrangement links TRBV3-1 to TRBJ2-5; a weak D match, TRBD2 (6 bases). CDR3 size: 15 residues. V lost 3 bases to trimming and J lost 2 bases, with 13 bases between them. The germline V gene encodes CDR1 LGHDT and CDR2 YNNKEL (reference sequence). The CDR3 DNA reads as TGTGCCAGCAGCCACTCCGGGACTTCTCAAGAGACCCAGTACTTC. It codes for CASSHSGTSQETQYF.

This clonotype was observed a handful of times. The rearrangement links TRBV29-1 to TRBJ1-2; TRBD1 agrees at 9 bases. Germline V gives CDR1 SQVTM, CDR2 ANQGSEA. V was clipped by 6 bases and J by 7 bases; unmatched bases: 3. CDR3 length equals 11 residues. The CDR3 region has the DNA TGCAGCGTGGGACAGGGCCGTGGCTACACCTTC. It is translated as CSVGQGRGYTF.

The V call is TRBV6-6, the J call TRBJ2-7; TRBD1 agrees at 11 bases. The CDR3 has 14 amino acids. Germline-derived CDR1 and CDR2 are MNHNY and SVGAGI (reference sequence). Trimming cost V 9 bases and J 5 bases; bases outside gene matches: 9. The CDR3 protein is CASAGQGAFNEQYF. In DNA, the CDR3 is TGTGCCAGTGCAGGACAGGGGGCTTTCAACGAGCAGTACTTC.